The rows below give T cell receptor beta chains drawn from one sample of a study of T cells after yellow fever vaccination. TCRdb processed the 5' RACE reads anew with MiXCR; each CDR3 protein has one entry. Here the sample spans under 150,000 distinct CDR3 sequences, about 8% being singletons. The sequenced sample was CD4+ T cells sorted from PBMCs, obtained 5 days after the yellow fever booster vaccination. These receptors were taken from a man between 25 and 39 years old who received the YFV17D yellow fever vaccine. Both conserved end residues are part of each CDR3. D genes are given only for firm matches. Where a row states a size, it is once, few, many or the class of an expanded clone; other rows omit it.

V	size	J	D	DNA	CDR3
TRBV20-1	many	TRBJ1-2	TRBD1	TGCAGTGCTAGAGATCGTCCGGACAGGGGGCTTAGGAACTATGGCTACACCTTC	CSARDRPDRGLRNYGYTF
TRBV7-2	few	TRBJ1-6	.	TGTGCCAGCAGCCTTAGAAATTCACCCCTCCACTTT	CASSLRNSPLHF
TRBV7-9	many	TRBJ2-7	.	TGTGCCAGCAGCTTAGCACACCGCACCTACGAGCAGTACTTC	CASSLAHRTYEQYF
TRBV20-1	many	TRBJ2-3	TRBD1	TGCAGTGCTAACAGGGGCGGCGGATCAGATACGCAGTATTTT	CSANRGGGSDTQYF
TRBV6-5	many	TRBJ2-1	.	TGTGCCAGCAGTTTCGCCGGGACGCAGTACAATGAGCAGTTCTTC	CASSFAGTQYNEQFF
TRBV5-4	.	TRBJ1-1	.	TGTGCCAGCAGCCCCGGGGCCGAGGAAGCTTTCTTT	CASSPGAEEAFF
TRBV7-2	many	TRBJ2-3	TRBD2	TGTGCCAGCAGCTACCTAGCGGCTAGACATACGCAGTATTTT	CASSYLAARHTQYF
TRBV27	many	TRBJ2-2	TRBD2	TGTGCCAGCAGCGTTAGCGGGAGGTTCACCGGGGAGCTGTTTTTT	CASSVSGRFTGELFF
TRBV23-1	few	TRBJ2-7	.	TGCGCCAGCTCACAAACTCTCCGGGGTCCGACGGGAGAGCAGTACTTC	CASSQTLRGPTGEQYF
TRBV3-1	.	TRBJ2-3	TRBD2	TGTGCCATCAGTTGGGGCGGGAGTTACGATACGCAGTATTTT	CAISWGGSYDTQYF
TRBV24-1	many	TRBJ2-1	TRBD1	TGTGCCACCAGTGACCCAAGGACAGGGGACAATGAGCAGTTCTTC	CATSDPRTGDNEQFF
TRBV7-8	many	TRBJ1-4	.	TGTGCCAGCTCCCTCTGGACAGACTCTATTCTGTTTTTT	CASSLWTDSILFF
TRBV5-1	many	TRBJ2-7	.	TGCGCCAGCAGCAAAGCCCCGGTCGGGGCCGTCTACGAGCAGTACTTC	CASSKAPVGAVYEQYF
TRBV20-1	many	TRBJ2-5	.	TGCAGTGCTAGGCATGAGACCCAGTACTTC	CSARHETQYF
TRBV6-5	many	TRBJ1-1	TRBD1	TGTGCCAGCAGTTACGAGGACAGGGTTTGGGAAGCTTTCTTT	CASSYEDRVWEAFF
TRBV7-9	many	TRBJ2-1	.	TGTGCCAGCAGCTCCCGACAAACTAATGAGCAGTTCTTC	CASSSRQTNEQFF
TRBV30	many	TRBJ2-6	.	TGTGCCTGGAGTGTACCCTCTGGGGCCAACGTCCTGACTTTC	CAWSVPSGANVLTF
TRBV5-1	many	TRBJ2-1	.	TGCGCCAGCAGCCCGGGGCAGGGGCCCTACAATGAGCAGTTCTTC	CASSPGQGPYNEQFF